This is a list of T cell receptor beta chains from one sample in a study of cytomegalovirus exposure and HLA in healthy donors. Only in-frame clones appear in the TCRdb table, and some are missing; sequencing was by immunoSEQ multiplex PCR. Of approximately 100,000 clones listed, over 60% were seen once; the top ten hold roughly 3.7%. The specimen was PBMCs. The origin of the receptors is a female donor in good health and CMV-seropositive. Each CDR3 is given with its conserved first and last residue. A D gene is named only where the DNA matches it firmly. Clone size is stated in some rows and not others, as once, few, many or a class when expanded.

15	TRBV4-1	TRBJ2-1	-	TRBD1	TGCGCCAGCAGGGAGGACAGGGGGCTCTACAATGAGCAGTTCTTC	CASREDRGLYNEQFF
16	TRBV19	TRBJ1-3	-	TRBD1	TGTGCCAGTAGTATGACGACAGGGTCCTCTGGAAACACCATATATTTT	CASSMTTGSSGNTIYF
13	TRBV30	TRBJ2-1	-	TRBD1	TGTGCCTCAAAGGGCAGGGGGTGGCATGAGCAGTTCTTC	CASKGRGWHEQFF
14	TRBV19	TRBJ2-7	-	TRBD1	TGTGCCACTCAACGGGGACAGGGCTCCTACGAGCAGTACTTC	CATQRGQGSYEQYF
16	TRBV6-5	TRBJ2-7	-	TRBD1	TGTGCCAGCAGTTCAGGGGGGACAGGGGGCGCGGGAGAGCAGTACTTC	CASSSGGTGGAGEQYF
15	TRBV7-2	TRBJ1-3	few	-	TGTGCCAGCAGCTTAGGACAGGACTCTGGAAACACCATATATTTT	CASSLGQDSGNTIYF
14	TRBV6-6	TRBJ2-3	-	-	TGTGCCAGCACCCACGGCAGGGGGGTAGATACGCAGTATTTT	CASTHGRGVDTQYF
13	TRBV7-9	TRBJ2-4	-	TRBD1	TGTGCCAGCAGTAGGGACAGGGGAAACAGTCAGTACTTC	CASSRDRGNSQYF
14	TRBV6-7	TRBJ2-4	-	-	TGTGCCAGCAGGACTGGTCTCAAGGGGGACATTCAGTACTTC	CASRTGLKGDIQYF
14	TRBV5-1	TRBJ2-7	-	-	TGCGCCAGCAGCTTGGCCATTTCAGCCTACGAGCAGTACTTC	CASSLAISAYEQYF
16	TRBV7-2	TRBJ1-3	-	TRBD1	TGTGCCAGCAGCTTAGATAGGGGGCGGATAGGAAACACCATATATTTT	CASSLDRGRIGNTIYF
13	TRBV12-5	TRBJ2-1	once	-	TGTGCTAGTGGTTTGGTACGGGGGAATGAGCAGTTCTTC	CASGLVRGNEQFF
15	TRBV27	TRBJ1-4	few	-	TGTGCCAGCAGTTCCAAGCCCCGTATTAATGAAAAACTGTTTTTT	CASSSKPRINEKLFF
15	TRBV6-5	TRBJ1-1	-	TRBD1	TGTGCCAGCAAGCCCACCGGGACAGTAAACACTGAAGCTTTCTTT	CASKPTGTVNTEAFF
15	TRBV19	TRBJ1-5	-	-	TGTGCCAGTAGTAGGTCAGGGGCGGATAATCAGCCCCAGCATTTT	CASSRSGADNQPQHF
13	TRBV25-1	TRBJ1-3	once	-	TGTGCCAGCAGGGGGGGTGCTGGAAACACCATATATTTT	CASRGGAGNTIYF
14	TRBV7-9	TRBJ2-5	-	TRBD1	TGTGCCAGCAGCCGGGGACAGGGGCAAGAGACCCAGTACTTC	CASSRGQGQETQYF
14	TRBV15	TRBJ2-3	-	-	TGTGCCACCAGCGGCGGGGGCCCAACAGATACGCAGTATTTT	CATSGGGPTDTQYF
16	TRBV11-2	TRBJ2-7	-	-	TGTGCCAGCAGCTTAGGGTCCTTCGGGATTTCCTACGAGCAGTACTTC	CASSLGSFGISYEQYF
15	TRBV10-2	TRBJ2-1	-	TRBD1	TGCGCCAGCAGAACCGGGACAGGAGCGAACAATGAGCAGTTCTTC	CASRTGTGANNEQFF
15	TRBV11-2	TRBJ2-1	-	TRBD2	TGTGCCAGCAGCTTTCTAGCGGGAGGATACAATGAGCAGTTCTTC	CASSFLAGGYNEQFF
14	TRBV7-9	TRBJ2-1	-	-	TGTGCCAGCAGCTTAGCAGCGAGTTACAATGAGCAGTTCTTC	CASSLAASYNEQFF
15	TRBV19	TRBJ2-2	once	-	TGTGCCAGTAGTATAGTGGCGGGGGCTAACGGGGAGCTGTTTTTT	CASSIVAGANGELFF
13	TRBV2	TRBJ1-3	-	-	TGTGCCAGCAGACCGGACTATGGAAACACCATATATTTT	CASRPDYGNTIYF
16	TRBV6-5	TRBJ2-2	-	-	TGTGCCAGCAGTTACTCGCGGGACTGGAACACCGGGGAGCTGTTTTTT	CASSYSRDWNTGELFF
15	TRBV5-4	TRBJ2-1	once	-	TGTGCCAGCAGCCAGGACCTACGCGGGGACAATGAGCAGTTCTTC	CASSQDLRGDNEQFF
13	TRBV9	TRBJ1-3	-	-	TGTGCCAGCAGCGTAGCTCCCGGGGACACCATATATTTT	CASSVAPGDTIYF
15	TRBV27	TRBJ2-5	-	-	TGTGCCAGCAGTTTATCGTACCAGGTGCAAGAGACCCAGTACTTC	CASSLSYQVQETQYF
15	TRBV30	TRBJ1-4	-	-	TGTGCCTGGAGCTCGGTCAGGGGTAGGGCTGAAAAACTGTTTTTT	CAWSSVRGRAEKLFF
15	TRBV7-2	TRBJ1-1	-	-	TGTGCCAGCAGCTTAGTGGCCAGGGAGAACACTGAAGCTTTCTTT	CASSLVARENTEAFF
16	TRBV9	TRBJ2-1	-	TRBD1	TGTGCCAGCAGCTCTAGGGGGCGACAGGGGGTCAATGAGCAGTTCTTC	CASSSRGRQGVNEQFF
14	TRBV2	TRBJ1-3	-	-	TGTGCCAGCAGTGAGAGGTTCTCTGGAAACACCATATATTTT	CASSERFSGNTIYF
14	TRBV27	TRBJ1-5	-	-	TGTGCCAGCAGTTTATACGGTAGCAATCAGCCCCAGCATTTT	CASSLYGSNQPQHF
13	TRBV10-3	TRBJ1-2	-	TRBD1	TGTGCCATCGGGGCAGGGGGCGCCTATGGCTACACCTTC	CAIGAGGAYGYTF
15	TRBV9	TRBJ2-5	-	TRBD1	TGTGCCAGCAGCTCACGGACAGGCCAGGGAGAGACCCAGTACTTC	CASSSRTGQGETQYF
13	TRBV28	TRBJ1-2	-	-	TGTGCCAGCCGCGGGACGGAGGAGGAGGGCTACACCTTC	CASRGTEEEGYTF
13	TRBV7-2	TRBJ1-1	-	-	TGTGCCAGCAGCCCGCAGGGGTACACTGAAGCTTTCTTT	CASSPQGYTEAFF
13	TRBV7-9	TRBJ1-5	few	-	TGTGCCAGCAGCTTAGAGAGGGAACAGCCCCAGCATTTT	CASSLEREQPQHF
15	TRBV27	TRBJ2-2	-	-	TGTGCCAGCAGTTTGTGGTTTAGCCCAACCGGGGAGCTGTTTTTT	CASSLWFSPTGELFF
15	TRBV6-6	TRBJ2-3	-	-	TGTGCCAGCAGTTACAGGACTACACTTGCAGATACGCAGTATTTT	CASSYRTTLADTQYF
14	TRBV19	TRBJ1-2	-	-	TGTGCCACGCTAAAGAATAACAGGGTTTCTGGCTACACCTTC	CATLKNNRVSGYTF
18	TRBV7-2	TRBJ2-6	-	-	TGTGCCAGCAGCTTCCGGGACACCCAGTCCTCTGGGGCCAACGGCCTGACTTTC	CASSFRDTQSSGANGLTF
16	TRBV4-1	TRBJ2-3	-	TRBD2	TGCGCCAGCAGCCCCGGGGGGGGGACTAGCACAGATACGCAGTATTTT	CASSPGGGTSTDTQYF
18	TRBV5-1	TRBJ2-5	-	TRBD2	TGCGCCAGCAGCTTGTCAATAGTAGCGGGAGGGCCACGAGAGACCCAGTACTTC	CASSLSIVAGGPRETQYF
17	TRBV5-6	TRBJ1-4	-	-	TGTGCCAGCAGCTTGGTAGGGGTTTCTGCAACTAATGAAAAACTGTTTTTT	CASSLVGVSATNEKLFF
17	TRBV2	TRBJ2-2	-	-	TGTGCCAGCAGGCGTGTTGTGAGCGGAACGAACACCGGGGAGCTGTTTTTT	CASRRVVSGTNTGELFF
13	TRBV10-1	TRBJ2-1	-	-	TGCGCCAGCAGTGGGGGCACCTACGCTGAGCAGTTCTTC	CASSGGTYAEQFF
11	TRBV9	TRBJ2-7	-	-	TGTGCCAGCAGCGCAGGCTACGAGCAGTACTTC	CASSAGYEQYF
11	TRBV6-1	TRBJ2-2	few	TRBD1	TGTGCAGTTCAGGGGGTCGGGGAGCTGTTTTTT	CAVQGVGELFF